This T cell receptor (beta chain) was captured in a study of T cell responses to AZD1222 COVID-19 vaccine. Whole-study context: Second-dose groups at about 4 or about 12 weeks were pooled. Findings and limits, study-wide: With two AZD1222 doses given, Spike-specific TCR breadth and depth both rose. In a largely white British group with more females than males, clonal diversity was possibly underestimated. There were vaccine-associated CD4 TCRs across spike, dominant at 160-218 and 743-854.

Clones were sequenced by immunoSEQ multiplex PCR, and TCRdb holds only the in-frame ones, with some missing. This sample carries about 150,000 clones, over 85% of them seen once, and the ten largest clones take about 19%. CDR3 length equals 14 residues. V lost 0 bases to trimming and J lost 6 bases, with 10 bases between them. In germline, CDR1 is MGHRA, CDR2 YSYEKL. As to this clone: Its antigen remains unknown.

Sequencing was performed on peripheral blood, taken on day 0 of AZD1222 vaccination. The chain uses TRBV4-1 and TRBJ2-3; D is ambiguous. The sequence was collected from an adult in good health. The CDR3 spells CASSQEGDGDTQYF. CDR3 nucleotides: TGCGCCAGCAGCCAAGAAGGTGACGGCGATACGCAGTATTTT.